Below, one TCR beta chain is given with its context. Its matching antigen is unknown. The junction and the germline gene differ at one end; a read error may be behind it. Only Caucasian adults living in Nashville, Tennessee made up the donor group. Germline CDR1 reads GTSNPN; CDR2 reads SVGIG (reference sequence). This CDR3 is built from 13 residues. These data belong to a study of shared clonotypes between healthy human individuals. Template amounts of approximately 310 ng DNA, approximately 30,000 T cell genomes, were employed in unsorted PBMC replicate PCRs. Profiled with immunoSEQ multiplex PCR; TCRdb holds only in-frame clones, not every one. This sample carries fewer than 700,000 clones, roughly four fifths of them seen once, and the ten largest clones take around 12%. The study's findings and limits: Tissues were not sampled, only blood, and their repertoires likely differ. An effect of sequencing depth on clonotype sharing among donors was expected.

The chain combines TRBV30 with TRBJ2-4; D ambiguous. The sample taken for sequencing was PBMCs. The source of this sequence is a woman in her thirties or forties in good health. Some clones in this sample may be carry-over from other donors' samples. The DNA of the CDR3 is TGTGCCTGGGGTGTGTCCCTTGGGAACATTCAGTACTTC. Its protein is CAWGVSLGNIQYF.